The 15 T cell receptor beta chains below all came from one sample that was sequenced in a study of T-cell memory formation after mild COVID-19. TCRdb re-called the 5' RACE reads through MiXCR, storing one row per CDR3 protein. The table lists roughly 500,000 distinct CDR3 sequences, around 20% of them singletons. The sequencing input was PBMCs or a T cell subset sorted from them (not recorded which). These receptors all come from an adult woman who had mild COVID-19 (a few samples of this study predate the infection). Cell type and time point are not known.

This clonotype was found a few times. V gene TRBV19 combines with J gene TRBJ2-7; weak D call: TRBD2 (6 bases). The germline V gene has CDR1 LNHDA and CDR2 SQIVND (reference sequence). CDR3 length: 17 residues. The V and J ends lost 0 bases and 6 bases respectively, with 21 bases between them. The CDR3 spells CASSIDTLAKVFVEQYF. The CDR3 DNA follows: TGTGCCAGTAGTATAGATACGCTAGCGAAGGTGTTTGTCGAGCAGTACTTC. Drawing the rest from reference TRBV19 and TRBJ2-7, the complete variable domain is DGGITQSPKYLFRKEGQNVTLSCEQNLNHDAMYWYRQDPGQGLRLIYYSQIVNDFQKGDIAEGYSVSREKKESFPLTVTSAQKNPTAFYLCASSIDTLAKVFVEQYFGPGTRLTVT.

The chain couples TRBV7-6 to TRBJ1-5, with D unclear. Trimming shortened V by 7 bases and J by 7 bases, and 11 bases separated the two germline ends. The CDR3 has 12 residues. CDR1 and CDR2 (germline): SGHVS, FNYEAQ. CDR3 residues: CASIEILQPQHF. Here the CDR3 DNA reads TGTGCCAGCATCGAGATCCTACAGCCCCAGCATTTT. The full variable domain, rest sourced from reference TRBV7-6 and TRBJ1-5, is GAGVSQSPRYKVTKRGQDVALRCDPISGHVSLYWYRQALGQGPEFLTYFNYEAQQDKSGLPNDRFSAERPEGSISTLTIQRTEQRDSAMYRCASIEILQPQHFGDGTRLSIL.

The chain is built from TRBV5-6 and TRBJ2-3; D gene uncertain. Germline loops: CDR1 SGHDT, CDR2 YYEEEE. This CDR3 is 11 amino acids long. V was pared by 4 bases and J by 14 bases, with 14 bases between. CDR3 bases: TGTGCCAGCAGCGGGCCTGCCCTATCGTATTTT. It translates to CASSGPALSYF.

This clonotype showed up many times. The V and J genes are TRBV29-1 and TRBJ1-3, with 7 bases matching TRBD1. The CDR3 extends over 15 amino acids. Trimming removed 0 bases from V and 2 bases from J; junction bases left unmatched: 4. Germline assignment: CDR1 SQVTM and CDR2 ANQGSEA. The CDR3 region is CSVEDRDRTGNTIYF. CDR3 DNA: TGCAGCGTTGAAGATCGGGACAGAACTGGAAACACCATATATTTT.

Ten or more counts support this clonotype. The V gene is TRBV5-6, the J gene TRBJ2-1; weak D call: TRBD1 (5 bases). CDR3 size: 14 residues. Germline-derived CDR1 and CDR2 are SGHDT and YYEEEE. V was shortened by 2 bases and J by 0 bases, with 6 bases between the two germline ends. The CDR3 nucleotides read TGTGCCAGCAGCTTTGACAGCTCCTACAATGAGCAGTTCTTC. It translates to CASSFDSSYNEQFF.

The rearrangement links TRBV7-2 to TRBJ2-5, with 12 bases matching TRBD2. The CDR3 extends over 16 amino acids. Per the germline V gene, CDR1 is SGHTA and CDR2 is FQGNSA. With 0 bases clipped from V and 5 bases from J, the junction kept 4 bases outside the gene matches. This chain's CDR3 is CASSLARTSGVETQYF. The CDR3, as DNA: TGTGCCAGCAGCTTAGCGCGGACTAGCGGGGTCGAGACCCAGTACTTC.

This clonotype has only a few counts. The rearrangement uses TRBV19 and TRBJ2-1, with 8 bases that match TRBD1. Germline values: CDR1 LNHDA, CDR2 SQIVND (reference sequence). After removal of 4 bases from V and 5 bases from J, the junction contained 4 bases not matched to a gene. The CDR3 has 14 residues. The DNA for the CDR3 is TGTGCCAGTAGTAAAGGGACAGGTCACAATGAGCAGTTCTTC. Its protein product is CASSKGTGHNEQFF.

This clonotype occurred many times. This chain uses TRBV4-1 with TRBJ2-5; 7 positions match TRBD1. Germline V gives CDR1 MGHRA, CDR2 YSYEKL. The J segment lost 5 bases and the V segment lost 4 bases, leaving 10 bases of the junction unmatched. CDR3 length: 15 residues. The CDR3 is CASSRKGDSLETQYF. The CDR3 DNA follows: TGCGCCAGCAGCCGAAAGGGGGACAGTTTGGAGACCCAGTACTTC.

This clonotype was counted a few times. The junction and the germline gene differ at one end; a read error may be behind it. This rearrangement joins TRBV7-7 to TRBJ2-3; possibly TRBD2 for D (5 bases). Looked up from germline, CDR1 is SSHAT and CDR2 is FNYEAQ (reference sequence). The CDR3 loop spans 15 amino acids. CDR3 protein: CASSLNRGSTDTQYF. The CDR3 DNA reads TGTGCTAGCAGCTTAAACCGGGGATCCACAGATACGCAGTATTTT.

The gene calls are TRBV5-5 and TRBJ1-1; 9 nucleotides line up with TRBD1. The CDR3 contains 16 residues. V shed 0 bases, J shed 2 bases, and the junction held 5 bases outside the gene matches. Per germline, CDR1 SGHKS and CDR2 YYEKEE (reference sequence). CDR3 sequence (DNA): TGTGCCAGCAGCTTGGCCTGGGACAGGGTAAACACTGAAGCTTTCTTT. This translates into CASSLAWDRVNTEAFF.

This clonotype was found a few times. The chain employs TRBV24-1 and TRBJ2-6; D is undetermined. This CDR3 has 20 residues. The V and J ends lost 3 bases and 0 bases respectively, with 20 bases between them. Germline CDR1 and CDR2: KGHDR and SFDVKD. CDR3 DNA sequence: TGTGCCACCAGTGATAACACTCCTCCCATCGATAGCTCTGGGGCCAACGTCCTGACTTTC. This encodes CATSDNTPPIDSSGANVLTF.

This clonotype was counted only a few times. This sequence joins TRBV7-9 and TRBJ1-1; 9 nucleotides match TRBD1. Unmatched junction bases numbered 18, after V lost 6 bases and J lost 4 bases. Germline CDR1 and CDR2: SEHNR and FQNEAQ (reference sequence). This CDR3 spans 18 amino acids. CDR3 in amino acids: CASRSKQGGDRDRTEAFF. The CDR3 coding sequence is TGTGCCAGCAGATCAAAACAGGGGGGGGACAGGGACCGCACTGAAGCTTTCTTT.

The chain joins TRBV6-6 to TRBJ1-1, with 7 positions matching TRBD1. The CDR3 covers 15 residues. V shed 5 bases and J 2 bases; nucleotides not matched to a gene: 8. Germline CDR1 and CDR2: MNHNY and SVGAGI (reference sequence). The DNA for the CDR3 is TGTGCCAGCAGTCCATGGGGACAGAAAAACACTGAAGCTTTCTTT. Translating gives CASSPWGQKNTEAFF.

The chain links TRBV18 to TRBJ2-7; D is uncertain. With 5 bases removed from V and 0 bases from J, the gap between germline ends came to 14 bases. The CDR3 is made up of 15 amino acids. Germline-derived CDR1 and CDR2 are KGHSH and LQKENI. CDR3 coding DNA: TGTGCCAGCTCAGACACACGAGTTAGCTCCTACGAGCAGTACTTC. Its protein product is CASSDTRVSSYEQYF.

The chain joins TRBV7-9 to TRBJ1-6; 11 nucleotides match TRBD1. The CDR3 length is 15 residues. The germline V gene has CDR1 SEHNR and CDR2 FQNEAQ (reference sequence). V trimming: 6 bases; J trimming: 12 bases; junction bases outside the gene matches: 10. The chain's CDR3 is CASSGSGTGGRPLHF. The CDR3 coding sequence is TGTGCCAGCAGTGGATCCGGGACAGGGGGTCGACCCCTCCACTTT. The whole variable domain, remainder taken from reference TRBV7-9 and TRBJ1-6, is DTGVSQNPRHKITKRGQNVTFRCDPISEHNRLYWYRQTLGQGPEFLTYFQNEAQLEKSRLLSDRFSAERPKGSFSTLEIQRTEQGDSAMYLCASSGSGTGGRPLHFGNGTRLTVT.